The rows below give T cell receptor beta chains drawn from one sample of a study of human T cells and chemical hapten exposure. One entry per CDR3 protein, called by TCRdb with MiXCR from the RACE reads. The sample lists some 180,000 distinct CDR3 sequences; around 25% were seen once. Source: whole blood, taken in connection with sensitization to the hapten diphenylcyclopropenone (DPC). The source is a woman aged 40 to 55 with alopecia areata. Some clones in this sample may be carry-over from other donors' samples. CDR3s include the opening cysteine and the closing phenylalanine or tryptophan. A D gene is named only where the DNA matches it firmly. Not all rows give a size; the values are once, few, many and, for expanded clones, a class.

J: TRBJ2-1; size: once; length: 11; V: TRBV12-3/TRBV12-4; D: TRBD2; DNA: TGTGCCAGCAGGGCTAGCGGGAGTCAGTTCTTC; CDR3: CASRASGSQFF
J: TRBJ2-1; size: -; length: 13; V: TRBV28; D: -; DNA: TGTGCCAGCAGTTTAAAGCGGGCCAATGAGCAGTTCTTC; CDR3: CASSLKRANEQFF
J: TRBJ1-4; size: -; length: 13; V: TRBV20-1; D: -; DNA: TGCAGTGCGAGGGACGGCCGGAATGAAAAACTGTTTTTT; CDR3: CSARDGRNEKLFF
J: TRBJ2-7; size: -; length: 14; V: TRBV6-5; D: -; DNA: TGTGCCAGCAGCCGGGAGACTAAAGGGTACGGGCAGTACTTC; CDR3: CASSRETKGYGQYF
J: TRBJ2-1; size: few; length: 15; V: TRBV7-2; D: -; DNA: TGTGCCAGCAGCCAAAAACTCCACGGGGGCCATGAGCAGTTCTTC; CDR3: CASSQKLHGGHEQFF
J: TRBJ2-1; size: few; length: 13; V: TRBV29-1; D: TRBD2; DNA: TGCAGCGTTGGGACTAGCGGGAGAGATGAGCAGTTCTTC; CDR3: CSVGTSGRDEQFF
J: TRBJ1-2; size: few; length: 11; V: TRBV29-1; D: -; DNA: TGCAGCGTTTATGACAGCTATGGCTACACCTTC; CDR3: CSVYDSYGYTF
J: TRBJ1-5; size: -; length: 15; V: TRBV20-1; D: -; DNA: TGCAGTGCTAGAGTGGTGGGCCGGAACAATCAGCCCCAGCATTTT; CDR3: CSARVVGRNNQPQHF
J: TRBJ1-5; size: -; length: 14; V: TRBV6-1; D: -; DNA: TGTGCCAGCACCTCTGCCATGGGCAATCAGCCCCAGCATTTT; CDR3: CASTSAMGNQPQHF
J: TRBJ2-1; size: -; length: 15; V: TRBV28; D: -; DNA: TGTGCCAGCAGTTCACAGGGAGTCTCTCACAATGAGCAGTTCTTC; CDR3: CASSSQGVSHNEQFF
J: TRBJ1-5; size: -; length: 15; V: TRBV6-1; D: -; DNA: TGTGCCAGCAGTGAAATGCCAGGACGGAATCAGCCCCAGCATTTT; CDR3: CASSEMPGRNQPQHF
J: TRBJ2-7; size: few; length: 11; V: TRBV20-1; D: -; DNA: TGCAGTGCTAGTCCGACCTACGAGCAGTACTTC; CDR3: CSASPTYEQYF
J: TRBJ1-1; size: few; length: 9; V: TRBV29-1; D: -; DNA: TGCAGCGTTGACGGGGGGGGGCAGTTT; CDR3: CSVDGGGQF
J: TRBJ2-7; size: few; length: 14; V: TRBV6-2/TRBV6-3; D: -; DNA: TGTGCCAGCAGTACGGTGTGGCCCGGTTACGAGCAGTACTTC; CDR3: CASSTVWPGYEQYF
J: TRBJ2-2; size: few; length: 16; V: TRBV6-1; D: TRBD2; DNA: TGTGCCAGCAGTGAAGGAACAGCGGGAGTTCCCGGGGAGCTGTTTTTT; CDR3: CASSEGTAGVPGELFF
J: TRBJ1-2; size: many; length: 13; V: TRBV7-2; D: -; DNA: TGTGCCAGCAGCCCACAGGTTTCCATTGGCTACACCTTC; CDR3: CASSPQVSIGYTF
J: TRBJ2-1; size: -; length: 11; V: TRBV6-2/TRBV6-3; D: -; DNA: TGTGCCAGCGCGGAGTACGCTGAGCAGTTCTTC; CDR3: CASAEYAEQFF
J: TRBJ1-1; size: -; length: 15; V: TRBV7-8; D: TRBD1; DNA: TGTGCCAGCAGCGCGAGGCGAGGGACAGTGGTACAGGCTTTCTTT; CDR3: CASSARRGTVVQAFF
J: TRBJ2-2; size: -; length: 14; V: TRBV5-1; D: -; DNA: TGCGCCAGCAGGGGAGGGGGCAGCACCGGGGAGCTGTTTTTT; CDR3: CASRGGGSTGELFF
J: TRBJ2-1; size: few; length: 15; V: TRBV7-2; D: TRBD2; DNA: TGTGCCAGCAGCTCGACTAGCGGGAGGTACAATGAGCAGTTCTTC; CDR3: CASSSTSGRYNEQFF
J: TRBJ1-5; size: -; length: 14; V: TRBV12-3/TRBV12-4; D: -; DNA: TGTGCCAGCAGTTTAGTAGGGCGCAATCAGCCCCAGCATTTT; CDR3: CASSLVGRNQPQHF
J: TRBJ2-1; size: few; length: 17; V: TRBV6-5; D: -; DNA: TGTGCCAGCAGTTACTCGGCCTATCCCGTCAACTACAATGAGCAGTTCTTC; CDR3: CASSYSAYPVNYNEQFF
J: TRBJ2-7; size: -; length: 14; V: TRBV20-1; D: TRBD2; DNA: TGCAGTGCTAGGATGCGGGGGAACGTCTACGAGCAGTACTTC; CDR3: CSARMRGNVYEQYF
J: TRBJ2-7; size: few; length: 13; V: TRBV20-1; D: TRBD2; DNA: TGCAGTGCAGACTCAAGCGGGAGGCACGAGCAGTACTTC; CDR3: CSADSSGRHEQYF
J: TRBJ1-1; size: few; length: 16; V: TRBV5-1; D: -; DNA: TGCGCCAGCAGCTTTCTTTTGACAGGCGTCCCGACTGAAGCTTTCTTT; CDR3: CASSFLLTGVPTEAFF
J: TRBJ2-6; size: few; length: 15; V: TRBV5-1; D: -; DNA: TGCGCCAGCAGCTTGGCTACCTCTGGGGCCAACGTCCTGACTTTC; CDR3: CASSLATSGANVLTF
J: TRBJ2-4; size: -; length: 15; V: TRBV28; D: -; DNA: TGTGCCAGCAGCCAGGGCGGGCAGGGGTTTAACATTCAGTACTTC; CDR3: CASSQGGQGFNIQYF
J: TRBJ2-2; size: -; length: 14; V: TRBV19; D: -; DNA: TGTGCCAGTAAGGTCCAGAATTCACCCGGGGAGCTGTTTTTT; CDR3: CASKVQNSPGELFF
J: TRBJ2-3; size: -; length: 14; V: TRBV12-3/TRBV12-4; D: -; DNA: TGTGCCAGCAGTTTAAGGTTTAGCGCAGATACGCAGTATTTT; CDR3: CASSLRFSADTQYF